One sample yielded the 12 T cell receptor beta chains listed below, sequenced in a study of T cell responses to AZD1222 COVID-19 vaccine. The assay was immunoSEQ multiplex PCR, and TCRdb's table has in-frame clones only and misses some. The data show around 190,000 clones, about 86% seen once. The sample in question was peripheral blood, obtained on day 0 of AZD1222 vaccination. The source of these receptors is an adult in good health.

The chain combines TRBV5-5 with TRBJ1-2, with D possibly TRBD1 on 6 matching bases. This CDR3 is 15 amino acids long. Trimming removed 2 bases from V and 7 bases from J, with 18 bases in between. Germline lookup yields CDR1 SGHKS and CDR2 YYEKEE (reference sequence). Here the CDR3 DNA reads TGTGCCAGCAGCTTTTATGGGGGCAGGGAAGGTGGCTACACCTTC. Amino acids: CASSFYGGREGGYTF. Full variable domain (rest looked up from reference TRBV5-5 and TRBJ1-2): DAGVTQSPTHLIKTRGQQVTLRCSPISGHKSVSWYQQVLGQGPQFIFQYYEKEERGRGNFPDRFSARQFPNYSSELNVNALLLGDSALYLCASSFYGGREGGYTFGSGTRLTVV.

The rearrangement joins TRBV28 to TRBJ1-2; 7 bases are a match to TRBD1. With 4 bases clipped from V and 4 bases from J, the junction kept 9 bases outside the gene matches. Germline values: CDR1 MDHEN, CDR2 SYDVKM. This CDR3 is built from 15 residues. The CDR3 loop is CASSSHRGSLYGYTF. The CDR3 DNA sequence: TGTGCCAGCAGTTCCCACAGGGGATCCCTCTATGGCTACACCTTC.

The chain has TRBV7-2 and TRBJ2-7, with 8 bases that match TRBD2. The V gene end was trimmed by 7 bases and the J gene end by 7 bases; junction bases not matched to a gene: 15. Germline CDR1 SGHTA, CDR2 FQGNSA. The CDR3 runs 15 residues. CDR3 in amino acids: CASTPRAGANGEQYF. In nucleotides, the CDR3 is TGTGCCAGCACCCCCCGAGCGGGGGCCAATGGGGAGCAGTACTTC.

CDR3 sequence: CATSRVSDPNSPLHF. CDR3 sequence (DNA): TGTGCCACCAGCAGAGTGTCAGACCCCAATTCACCCCTCCACTTT. This chain joins TRBV15 and TRBJ1-6, with D hard to call. Germline V gene lookup returns CDR1 LNHNV and CDR2 YYDKDF (reference sequence). There are 15 residues in the CDR3. The V end lost 1 base, the J end lost 7 bases, and 11 bases lay between the germline ends.

This rearrangement joins TRBV7-8 to TRBJ1-4, with a weak D call TRBD1 (5 bases). V lost 7 bases and J 4 bases, leaving 16 bases between the germline ends. The V gene's germline CDR1 is SGHVS and CDR2 FQNEAQ. This CDR3 is built from 15 residues. For the CDR3, the DNA is TGTGCCAGCACGTTAGACACAGGCATTAATGAAAAACTGTTTTTT. This translates into CASTLDTGINEKLFF.

This clone was recorded once. This chain joins TRBV10-3 and TRBJ2-7; 8 nucleotides match TRBD2. Germline V gene data show CDR1 as ENHRY and CDR2 as SYGVKD. Trimming cost V 6 bases and J 5 bases; bases outside gene matches: 12. The CDR3 sequence is 15 residues long. The CDR3 protein is CAISQTSASDHEQYF. As DNA, the CDR3 is TGTGCCATCAGCCAGACTAGCGCCTCTGACCACGAGCAGTACTTC.

The rearrangement links TRBV7-2 to TRBJ1-1, with 12 bases that match TRBD1. V shed 1 base, J shed 6 bases, and the junction held 3 bases outside the gene matches. This CDR3 spans 15 amino acids. Germline V CDR1 and CDR2: SGHTA, FQGNSA. The CDR3 DNA reads as TGTGCCAGCAGCTTAGGGGGACAGGGGGCATCTGAAGCTTTCTTT. As protein: CASSLGGQGASEAFF.

The rearrangement uses TRBV12-5 and TRBJ1-1; 7 bases agree with TRBD1. This CDR3 is 15 amino acids long. CDR1 and CDR2 (germline): LGHNT, FRNRAP. The V segment lost 5 bases and the J segment 4 bases; nucleotides outside the gene matches: 10. In nucleotides, the CDR3 is TGTGCTAGTGGTCCACGGGACAGCGAAAGCACTGAAGCTTTCTTT. It yields the protein CASGPRDSESTEAFF. The complete variable domain, with remaining parts taken from reference TRBV12-5 and TRBJ1-1, reads DARVTQTPRHKVTEMGQEVTMRCQPILGHNTVFWYRQTMMQGLELLAYFRNRAPLDDSGMPKDRFSAEMPDATLATLKIQPSEPRDSAVYFCASGPRDSESTEAFFGQGTRLTVV.

The chain carries TRBV7-9 and TRBJ1-5; D is uncertain. From germline, CDR1 is SEHNR and CDR2 FQNEAQ (reference sequence). V lost 1 base and J 2 bases, leaving 9 bases between the germline ends. CDR3 size: 15 residues. The CDR3 bases are TGTGCCAGCAGCTTAGGTCGGGGTGGCAATCAGCCCCAGCATTTT. It encodes CASSLGRGGNQPQHF.

The chain has TRBV7-8 and TRBJ1-3, with 8 bases aligning to TRBD1. From germline, CDR1 is SGHVS and CDR2 FQNEAQ. This CDR3 spans 17 amino acids. V lost 2 bases, J lost 0 bases, and 6 bases stayed unmatched. CDR3 region: CASSLPGGLTSGNTIYF. The CDR3 nucleotides read TGTGCCAGCAGCTTACCAGGGGGCCTAACCTCTGGAAACACCATATATTTT.

This clone was seen just once. The V and J genes are TRBV15 and TRBJ1-1; 8 bases are shared with TRBD1. The germline CDR1 and CDR2 sequences are LNHNV and YYDKDF (reference sequence). There are 15 residues in the CDR3. V was clipped by 0 bases and J by 7 bases; unmatched bases: 7. The DNA for the CDR3 is TGTGCCACCAGCAGAGACCGGACAGGGTCCGGTGAAGCTTTCTTT. Encoded protein: CATSRDRTGSGEAFF. Full variable domain (missing parts from reference TRBV15 and TRBJ1-1): DAMVIQNPRYQVTQFGKPVTLSCSQTLNHNVMYWYQQKSSQAPKLLFHYYDKDFNNEADTPDNFQSRRPNTSFCFLDIRSPGLGDTAMYLCATSRDRTGSGEAFFGQGTRLTVV.

This clone was counted a single time. This chain's CDR3 is CASRTTGETGMPDTQYF. The CDR3 DNA reads TGTGCCAGCAGAACAACCGGGGAAACAGGGATGCCAGATACGCAGTATTTT. The V and J genes are TRBV5-8 and TRBJ2-3; D might be TRBD1 (6 bases). This CDR3 is 17 amino acids long. The V gene lost 5 bases and the J gene lost 4 bases, with 23 bases spanning the gap. Germline values: CDR1 SGHTS, CDR2 YDEGEE.